The 30 T cell receptor beta chains presented below share a single source sample, sequenced in a study of CD8+CD57+ T cells in acquired aplastic anemia. TCR beta VDJ and CDR3 profiling used genomic DNA as template. TCRdb re-called the reads through MiXCR, storing one row per CDR3 protein. This sample has over 40,000 distinct CDR3 sequences; approximately 72% occur once, and the top ten carry under 40%. Sequenced input: sorted CD4+, CD8+, or CD8+CD57+ T cells (not recorded which) from PBMCs. These receptors were taken from a human donor in good health, serving as a control.

The chain joins TRBV2 to TRBJ1-6; the D gene is possibly TRBD1 (6 bases). V was shortened by 6 bases and J by 7 bases, with 16 bases between the two germline ends. The CDR3 spans 15 residues. The germline CDR1 and CDR2 sequences are SNHLY and FYNNEI. The CDR3 region has the DNA TGTGCCAGCAGCAAACAGGGTATTGACAATTCACCCCTCCACTTT. This encodes CASSKQGIDNSPLHF. The full variable domain, its missing parts supplied by reference TRBV2 and TRBJ1-6, is EPEVTQTPSHQVTQMGQEVILRCVPISNHLYFYWYRQILGQKVEFLVSFYNNEISEKSEIFDDQFSVERPDGSNFTLKIRSTKLEDSAMYFCASSKQGIDNSPLHFGNGTRLTVT.

A few counts support this clonotype. V and J are TRBV19 and TRBJ2-2; D is possibly TRBD2 (6 bases). The ends were cut back, 3 bases at V and 3 bases at J, with 11 bases in the middle. CDR3 length: 15 residues. Germline V gives CDR1 LNHDA, CDR2 SQIVND (reference sequence). The CDR3 sequence is CASSIGGAYTGELFF. The CDR3 DNA reads TGTGCCAGTAGTATCGGCGGGGCTTACACCGGGGAGCTGTTTTTT.

This rearrangement joins TRBV7-9 to TRBJ1-5; D is unresolved. V was trimmed by 6 bases and J by 0 bases, leaving 9 bases between them. CDR3 length: 14 residues. Germline-derived CDR1 and CDR2 are SEHNR and FQNEAQ (reference sequence). The CDR3: CASSQLYSNQPQHF. The CDR3 coding sequence is TGTGCCAGCAGTCAGCTTTATAGCAATCAGCCCCAGCATTTT.

CDR3 protein: CASSLERNEKLFF. In DNA, the CDR3 is TGCGCCAGCAGCTTGGAGCGGAATGAAAAACTGTTTTTT. The rearrangement uses TRBV5-1 and TRBJ1-4, with D uncertain. Germline V CDR1 and CDR2: SGHRS, YFSETQ. The CDR3 covers 13 residues. V dropped 0 bases and J dropped 5 bases, with 5 bases sitting between them.

This clonotype has a count of ten or more. The rearrangement joins TRBV12-3 or TRBV12-4 to TRBJ2-1; 9 bases line up with TRBD2. The CDR3 runs 14 residues. Germline trimming cut 3 bases from V and 8 bases from J; bases unmatched to any gene: 5. DNA of the CDR3: TGTGCCAGCAGTTTGCGGGAGGGCCGGTATGAGCAGTTCTTC. Amino acid sequence: CASSLREGRYEQFF.

This chain uses TRBV7-9 with TRBJ2-3; D is ambiguous. CDR3 length equals 13 residues. Germline loops: CDR1 SEHNR, CDR2 FQNEAQ (reference sequence). V lost 3 bases and J 2 bases, leaving 6 bases between the germline ends. The CDR3 DNA reads as TGTGCCAGCAGCTTCGGCACCACAGATACGCAGTATTTT. It codes for CASSFGTTDTQYF.

There are a few counts of this clonotype. The chain has TRBV18 and TRBJ2-1; tentative D call: TRBD2 (6 bases). V was trimmed by 4 bases and J by 5 bases, leaving 18 bases between them. CDR1 and CDR2 from the germline V gene are KGHSH and LQKENI. The CDR3 is made up of 16 amino acids. The CDR3 DNA sequence: TGTGCCAGCTCACGATCTAACGGGGGACCAAACAATGAGCAGTTCTTC. Translated, it gives CASSRSNGGPNNEQFF.

The rearrangement links TRBV2 to TRBJ1-6, with D maybe TRBD1 (5 bases). The CDR3 contains 12 residues. CDR1 is SNHLY and CDR2 is FYNNEI in the germline V gene. V lost 3 bases to trimming and J lost 11 bases, with 8 bases between them. The CDR3, as DNA: TGTGCCAGCAGTGAGGGGGGAACACCCCTCCACTTT. Its translation: CASSEGGTPLHF.

This clonotype was observed a few times. The chain combines TRBV9 with TRBJ1-2, with D possibly TRBD1 on 5 matching bases. Trimming took 3 bases from V and 4 from J, leaving 7 bases between them. The CDR3 has 12 residues. In germline, CDR1 is SGDLS, CDR2 YYNGEE. CDR3 sequence reads: CASSGGFYGYTF. The DNA of the CDR3 is TGTGCCAGCAGCGGGGGGTTCTATGGCTACACCTTC.

The chain couples TRBV25-1 to TRBJ1-4, with 7 bases matching TRBD1. Trimming at V came to 1 base and at J to 5 bases, leaving 7 bases not matched to a gene. The V gene's germline CDR1 is MGHDK and CDR2 SYGVNS. The CDR3 consists of 16 residues. CDR3 nucleotides: TGTGCCAGCAGTGAATTCAGGGGGACGGACAATGAAAAACTGTTTTTT. It specifies CASSEFRGTDNEKLFF.

This clonotype showed up just a few times. The V call is TRBV10-3, the J call TRBJ2-7; TRBD2 is a possible D gene (5 bases). V shed 1 base and J shed 5 bases, with 12 bases lying between them. CDR1 ENHRY and CDR2 SYGVKD come from the germline V gene. The CDR3 sequence is 14 residues long. In nucleotides, the CDR3 is TGTGCCATCAGTGAGTTCACCGGGAACCACGAGCAGTACTTC. This encodes CAISEFTGNHEQYF.

This clonotype was found many times. V gene TRBV4-1 combines with J gene TRBJ2-6; maybe TRBD1 (6 bases). The CDR3 spans 20 residues. Germline V gene data show CDR1 as MGHRA and CDR2 as YSYEKL. V lost 0 bases and J 2 bases, leaving 20 bases between the germline ends. The CDR3 sequence is CASSQDRGRGSLAGANVLTF. The CDR3 bases are TGCGCCAGCAGCCAAGATCGGGGCAGGGGATCACTAGCTGGGGCCAACGTCCTGACTTTC.

The V call is TRBV29-1, the J call TRBJ2-1, with 7 bases fitting TRBD1. The CDR3 extends over 21 amino acids. The V gene's germline CDR1 is SQVTM and CDR2 ANQGSEA. Trimming took 0 bases from V and 0 from J; bases not matched to a gene: 20. The chain's CDR3 is CSVEDTVYWGQPGSSYNEQFF. The CDR3 bases are TGCAGCGTTGAAGATACAGTCTATTGGGGACAGCCGGGAAGCTCCTACAATGAGCAGTTCTTC.

This clonotype was observed once. This may be a read error: a much more frequent sequence differs by one nucleotide. CDR3: CASSLFTSGRNNEQFF. For the CDR3, the DNA is TGTGCCAGCAGTTTATTTACTAGCGGGAGAAACAATGAGCAGTTCTTC. The chain combines TRBV27 with TRBJ2-1, with 11 bases lining up with TRBD2. Trimming cost V 1 base and J 5 bases; bases outside gene matches: 4. The CDR3 is 16 amino acids. Germline CDR1 is MNHEY and CDR2 is SMNVEV (reference sequence).

This clonotype was seen a few times. The chain links TRBV19 to TRBJ2-1; 7 positions agree with TRBD2. The CDR3 is 13 residues long. Germline V gene lookup returns CDR1 LNHDA and CDR2 SQIVND (reference sequence). J lost 8 bases, V lost 1 base, and 2 bases had no gene match. This CDR3 reads CASSIVRGDEQFF. The CDR3 region has the DNA TGTGCCAGTAGTATAGTTCGGGGGGATGAGCAGTTCTTC.

The rearrangement links TRBV5-6 to TRBJ2-7; tentatively, D is TRBD2 (6 bases). The germline gives CDR1 SGHDT, CDR2 YYEEEE. V lost 6 bases and J 0 bases, leaving 22 bases between the germline ends. The CDR3 has 17 residues. CDR3 nucleotide sequence: TGTGCCAGCACCGACGGGGGTGCACCTCCGTGCTCCTACGAGCAGTACTTC. Its protein is CASTDGGAPPCSYEQYF.

The CDR3 DNA reads TGTGCCACCCAAAAAGGAATGAACACTGAAGCTTTCTTT. It encodes CATQKGMNTEAFF. The rearrangement joins TRBV24-1 to TRBJ1-1, with D hard to call. The CDR3 has 13 amino acids. V lost 9 bases and J lost 0, with 10 bases in between. Germline CDR1 KGHDR, CDR2 SFDVKD.

This clonotype was recorded once. The chain has TRBV25-1 and TRBJ2-3; 7 nucleotides agree with TRBD1. The CDR3 consists of 14 residues. Trimming at V came to 2 bases and at J to 5 bases, leaving 4 bases not matched to a gene. CDR1 is MGHDK and CDR2 is SYGVNS in the germline V gene. The CDR3 DNA is TGTGCCAGCAGTGAAAGGGACAGCCAAGATACGCAGTATTTT. It yields the protein CASSERDSQDTQYF.

This clonotype was observed once. This chain links TRBV19 with TRBJ1-1; TRBD1 might be the D (5 bases). V lost 3 bases and J 1 base, leaving 9 bases between the germline ends. Germline CDR1 reads LNHDA; CDR2 reads SQIVND (reference sequence). This CDR3 spans 14 amino acids. CDR3 sequence (DNA): TGTGCCAGTAGTATGGGACGGAGGAACACTGAAGCTTTCTTT. Protein sequence: CASSMGRRNTEAFF.

The chain combines TRBV2 with TRBJ1-2, with 11 bases matching TRBD1. Germline CDR1 is SNHLY and CDR2 is FYNNEI. V lost 3 bases and J lost 5; bases outside the gene matches: 2. The CDR3 has 14 residues. The CDR3 sequence is CASSDGQGAYGYTF. The DNA of the CDR3 is TGTGCCAGCAGTGACGGACAGGGGGCTTATGGCTACACCTTC.

The V gene is TRBV2, the J gene TRBJ1-6; D is possibly TRBD1 (5 bases). The CDR3 has 14 residues. V gave up 2 bases and J gave up 11 bases, with 13 bases separating them. Per the germline V gene, CDR1 is SNHLY and CDR2 is FYNNEI. The CDR3 DNA is TGTGCCAGCAGTGAATTGGGGGTTAGGGCACCCCTCCACTTT. This encodes CASSELGVRAPLHF.

The V gene is TRBV7-2, the J gene TRBJ1-1; D ambiguous. The CDR3 extends over 13 amino acids. Trimming pared 6 bases from V and 3 bases from J, leaving 11 bases between. The germline V gene has CDR1 SGHTA and CDR2 FQGNSA. In DNA, the CDR3 is TGTGCCAGCAGTGAATCCCCCTACACTGAAGCTTTCTTT. It is translated as CASSESPYTEAFF.

This sequence joins TRBV19 and TRBJ1-5; 7 bases align to TRBD1. Trimming at V came to 6 bases and at J to 0 bases, leaving 8 bases not matched to a gene. Germline assignment: CDR1 LNHDA and CDR2 SQIVND (reference sequence). The CDR3 length is 16 residues. The CDR3 loop is CASSLATGYSNQPQHF. The CDR3 DNA sequence: TGTGCCAGTAGCTTAGCGACAGGGTATAGCAATCAGCCCCAGCATTTT.

The CDR3 coding sequence is TGTGCCAGCAGCTTATTCTACTGGGATACGCAGTATTTT. It yields the protein CASSLFYWDTQYF. This chain links TRBV7-2 with TRBJ2-3, with D uncertain. CDR1 and CDR2 (germline): SGHTA, FQGNSA. V dropped 2 bases and J dropped 6 bases, with 9 bases sitting between them. There are 13 residues in the CDR3.

The chain joins TRBV19 to TRBJ1-5; possibly TRBD1 for D (5 bases). Germline values: CDR1 LNHDA, CDR2 SQIVND (reference sequence). CDR3 size: 12 residues. The CDR3 protein is CAAGVVRQPQHF. The CDR3 nucleotides are TGTGCTGCGGGGGTGGTGAGACAGCCCCAGCATTTT.

V and J are TRBV7-6 and TRBJ2-1; TRBD2 aligns across 14 bases. CDR1 SGHVS and CDR2 FNYEAQ come from the germline V gene. The CDR3 runs 19 residues. V dropped 5 bases and J dropped 4; count of bases not matched to a gene: 13. CDR3 protein: CASSTKTSGGAVGYNEQFF. The CDR3 DNA is TGTGCCAGCAGCACAAAGACTAGCGGGGGGGCCGTAGGTTACAATGAGCAGTTCTTC.

CDR3 sequence (DNA): TGCGCCAGCAGCTTGGTTGCGGGAGGGGTGTATGGCTACACCTTC. Amino acids: CASSLVAGGVYGYTF. The chain employs TRBV5-1 and TRBJ1-2; TRBD1 might be the D (5 bases). Germline V gives CDR1 SGHRS, CDR2 YFSETQ. V lost 0 bases and J 5 bases, leaving 14 bases between the germline ends. The CDR3 spans 15 residues.

There are a few counts of this clonotype. The genes are TRBV19 and TRBJ2-6; the D is unclear. Germline CDR1 and CDR2: LNHDA and SQIVND (reference sequence). The CDR3 contains 12 residues. Trimming pared 8 bases from V and 0 bases from J, leaving 2 bases between. This CDR3 reads CASSSGANVLTF. CDR3 DNA sequence: TGTGCCAGTTCCTCTGGGGCCAACGTCCTGACTTTC.

The CDR3 reads CSASLLKGYEQYF. CDR3 in DNA: TGCAGTGCTAGCCTTCTCAAGGGCTACGAGCAGTACTTC. This chain connects TRBV20-1 to TRBJ2-7; D is ambiguous. The CDR3 has 13 residues. The V gene lost 3 bases and the J gene lost 3 bases, with 12 bases spanning the gap. Germline CDR1 is DFQATT and CDR2 is SNEGSKA (reference sequence).

This rearrangement joins TRBV6-4 to TRBJ2-3; the D is unclear. V gave up 3 bases and J gave up 11 bases, with 18 bases separating them. CDR3 length: 14 residues. Germline V lookup: CDR1 MRHNA, CDR2 SNTAGT. Here the CDR3 reads CASSELWVGNGQYF. The CDR3 nucleotides are TGTGCCAGCAGTGAATTGTGGGTTGGTAATGGGCAGTATTTT.